This T cell receptor (beta chain) was observed in a study of radiation and T cells in renal cell carcinoma. Study results and caveats: From baseline, blood top tumor clonotypes peaked at 2 weeks post-radiation.

Stated time point: blood 2 weeks post-SBRT. The treatment: 15 Gy SBRT to primary tumor, nephrectomy 4 weeks later. TCRdb's copy holds only in-frame clones and misses some; the assay was immunoSEQ multiplex PCR. The sample yields some 70,000 clones, more than 75% seen once. Remarks on this clone: Its cognate antigen is unknown.

This clonotype originated in a man aged 55 to 69 with renal cell carcinoma. The sample in question was blood, obtained from a patient whose treatment included radiotherapy and nephrectomy.

Here the CDR3 reads CASSQGTTNEKLFF. The CDR3 coding sequence is TGTGCCAGTAGTCAGGGGACAACTAATGAAAAACTGTTTTTT. This chain links TRBV19 with TRBJ1-4; possibly TRBD1 for D (6 bases). The ends were cut back, 5 bases at V and 0 bases at J, with 7 bases in the middle. CDR1 is LNHDA, CDR2 SQIVND, per germline (reference sequence). CDR3 size: 14 residues. The variable domain in full, completed from reference TRBV19 and TRBJ1-4, reads DGGITQSPKYLFRKEGQNVTLSCEQNLNHDAMYWYRQDPGQGLRLIYYSQIVNDFQKGDIAEGYSVSREKKESFPLTVTSAQKNPTAFYLCASSQGTTNEKLFFGSGTQLSVL.